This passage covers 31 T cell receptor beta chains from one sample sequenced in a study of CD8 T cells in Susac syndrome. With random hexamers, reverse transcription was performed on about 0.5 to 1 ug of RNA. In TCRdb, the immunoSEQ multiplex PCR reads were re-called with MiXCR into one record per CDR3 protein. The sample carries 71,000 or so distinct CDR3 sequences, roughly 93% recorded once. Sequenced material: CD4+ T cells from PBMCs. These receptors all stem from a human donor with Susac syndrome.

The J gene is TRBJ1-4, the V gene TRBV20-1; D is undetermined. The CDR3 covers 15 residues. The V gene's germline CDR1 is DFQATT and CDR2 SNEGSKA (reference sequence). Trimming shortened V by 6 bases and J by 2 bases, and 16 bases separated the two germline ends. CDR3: CSAPIPGVTNEKLFF. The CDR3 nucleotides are TGCAGTGCCCCCATCCCCGGGGTGACTAATGAAAAACTGTTTTTT.

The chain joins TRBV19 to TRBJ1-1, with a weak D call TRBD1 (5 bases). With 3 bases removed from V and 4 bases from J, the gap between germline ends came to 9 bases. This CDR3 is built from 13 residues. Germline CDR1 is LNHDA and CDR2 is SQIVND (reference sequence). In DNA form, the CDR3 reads TGTGCCAGTAGTATGCAGGGTACCACTGAAGCTTTCTTT. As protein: CASSMQGTTEAFF.

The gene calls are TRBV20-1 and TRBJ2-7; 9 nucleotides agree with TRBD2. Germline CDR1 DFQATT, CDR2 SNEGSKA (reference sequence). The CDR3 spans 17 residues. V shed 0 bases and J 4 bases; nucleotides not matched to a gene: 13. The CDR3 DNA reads TGCAGTGCTAGAGATCACCCCGTTGGCGGGGGGGAGTACGAGCAGTACTTC. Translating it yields CSARDHPVGGGEYEQYF.

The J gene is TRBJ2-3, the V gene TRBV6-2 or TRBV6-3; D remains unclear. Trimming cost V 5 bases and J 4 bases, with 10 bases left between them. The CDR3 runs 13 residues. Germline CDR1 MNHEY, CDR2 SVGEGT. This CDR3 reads CASSAPPADTQYF. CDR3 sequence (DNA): TGTGCCAGCAGTGCGCCCCCAGCAGATACGCAGTATTTT.

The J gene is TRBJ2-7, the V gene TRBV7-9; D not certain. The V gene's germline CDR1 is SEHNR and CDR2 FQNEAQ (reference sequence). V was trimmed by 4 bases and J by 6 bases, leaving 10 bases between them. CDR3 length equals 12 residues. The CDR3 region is CASSSTVAEQYF. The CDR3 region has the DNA TGTGCCAGCAGCTCGACCGTGGCCGAGCAGTACTTC.

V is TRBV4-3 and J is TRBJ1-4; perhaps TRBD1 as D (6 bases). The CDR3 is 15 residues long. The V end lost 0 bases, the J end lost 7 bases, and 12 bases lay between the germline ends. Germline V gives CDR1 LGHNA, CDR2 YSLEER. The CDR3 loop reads CASSQDTSGAEKLFF. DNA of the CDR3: TGCGCCAGCAGCCAAGATACGTCAGGGGCTGAAAAACTGTTTTTT.

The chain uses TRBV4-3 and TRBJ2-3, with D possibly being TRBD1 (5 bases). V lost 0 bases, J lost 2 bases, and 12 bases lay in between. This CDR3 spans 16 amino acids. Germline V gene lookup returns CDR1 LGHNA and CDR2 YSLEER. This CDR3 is CASSQDWRQPTDTQYF. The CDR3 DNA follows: TGCGCCAGCAGCCAAGATTGGAGACAGCCCACAGATACGCAGTATTTT.

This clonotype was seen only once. The CDR3 region has the DNA TGCAGTGCTAGAGCCCGGGGGGCGGGGGGCCCCGACAGCTCCTACAATGAGCAGTTCTTC. It codes for CSARARGAGGPDSSYNEQFF. This chain links TRBV20-1 with TRBJ2-1, with 8 bases fitting TRBD2. Germline trimming cut 1 base from V and 0 bases from J; bases unmatched to any gene: 17. The CDR3 is 20 amino acids. CDR1 and CDR2 from the germline V gene are DFQATT and SNEGSKA (reference sequence).

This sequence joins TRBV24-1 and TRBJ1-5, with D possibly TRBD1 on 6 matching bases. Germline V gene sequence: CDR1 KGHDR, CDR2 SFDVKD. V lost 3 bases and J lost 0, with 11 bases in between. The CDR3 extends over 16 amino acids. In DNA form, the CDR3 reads TGTGCCACCAGTGATAGTACAGGGTATAGCAATCAGCCCCAGCATTTT. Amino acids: CATSDSTGYSNQPQHF.

The CDR3 sequence: CASRAQTGTGVYNEQFF. The CDR3 nucleotides are TGTGCCAGTAGAGCTCAAACCGGGACAGGGGTCTACAATGAGCAGTTCTTC. The genes are TRBV19 and TRBJ2-1, with TRBD1 matching 10 bases. The trim removed 6 bases at V and 3 bases at J, leaving 11 bases unmatched. CDR3 size: 17 residues. The germline V gene encodes CDR1 LNHDA and CDR2 SQIVND (reference sequence).

In DNA, the CDR3 is TGTGCCAGCAGTCCTGGGACGGCGAGATCCTACGAGCAGTACTTC. It translates to CASSPGTARSYEQYF. V usage is TRBV28 and J usage is TRBJ2-7; the D call may be TRBD1 or TRBD2 (5 bases each). The CDR3 sequence is 15 residues long. Per the germline V gene, CDR1 is MDHEN and CDR2 is SYDVKM. V was cut by 5 bases and J by 1 base, with 15 bases left in between.

The CDR3 DNA sequence: TGCAGTGCTAGAGACGCCACCGGGGACTATGGCTACACCTTC. Translating it yields CSARDATGDYGYTF. The rearrangement joins TRBV20-1 to TRBJ1-2; D remains unclear. Germline lookup yields CDR1 DFQATT and CDR2 SNEGSKA (reference sequence). Between the trimmed V and J ends, which lost 0 bases and 3 bases, there was a span of 11 bases. The CDR3 is 14 amino acids.

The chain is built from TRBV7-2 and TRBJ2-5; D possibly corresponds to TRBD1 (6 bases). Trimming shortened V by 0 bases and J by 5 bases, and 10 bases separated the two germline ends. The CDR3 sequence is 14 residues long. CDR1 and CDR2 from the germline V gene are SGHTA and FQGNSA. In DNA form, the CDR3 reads TGTGCCAGCAGCTTAGCGGGGGCCAGGGAGACCCAGTACTTC. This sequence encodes CASSLAGARETQYF.

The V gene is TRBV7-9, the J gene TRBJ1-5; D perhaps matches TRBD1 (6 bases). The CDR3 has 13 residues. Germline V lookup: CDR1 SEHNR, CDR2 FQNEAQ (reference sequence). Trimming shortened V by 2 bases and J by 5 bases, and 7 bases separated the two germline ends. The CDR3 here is CASSLHRDQPQHF. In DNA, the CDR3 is TGTGCCAGCAGCTTACACAGGGATCAGCCCCAGCATTTT.

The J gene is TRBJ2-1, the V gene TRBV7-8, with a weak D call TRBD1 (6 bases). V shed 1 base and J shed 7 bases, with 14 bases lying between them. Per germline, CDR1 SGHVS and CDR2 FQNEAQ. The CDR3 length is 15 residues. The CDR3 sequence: CASSLGTALNNEQFF. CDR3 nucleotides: TGTGCCAGCAGCTTAGGGACAGCGCTAAATAATGAGCAGTTCTTC.

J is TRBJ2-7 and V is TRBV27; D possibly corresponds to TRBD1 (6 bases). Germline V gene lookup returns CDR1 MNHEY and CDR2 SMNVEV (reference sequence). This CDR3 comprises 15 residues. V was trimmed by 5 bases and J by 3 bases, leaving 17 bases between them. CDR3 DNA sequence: TGTGCCAGCAGTCGCTCAGGGGTACGGCGCTACGAGCAGTACTTC. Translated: CASSRSGVRRYEQYF.

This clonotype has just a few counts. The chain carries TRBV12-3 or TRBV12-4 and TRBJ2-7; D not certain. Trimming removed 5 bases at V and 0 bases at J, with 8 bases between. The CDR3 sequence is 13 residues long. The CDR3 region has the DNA TGTGCCAGCAGTAGTAGGAGCTCCTACGAGCAGTACTTC. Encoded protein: CASSSRSSYEQYF.

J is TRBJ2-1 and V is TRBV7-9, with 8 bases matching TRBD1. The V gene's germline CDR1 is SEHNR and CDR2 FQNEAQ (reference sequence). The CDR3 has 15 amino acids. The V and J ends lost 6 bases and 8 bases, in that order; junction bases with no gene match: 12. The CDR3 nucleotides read TGTGCCAGCAGGTCCTCCCCCGGGACAGGAGATGAGCAGTTCTTC. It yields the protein CASRSSPGTGDEQFF. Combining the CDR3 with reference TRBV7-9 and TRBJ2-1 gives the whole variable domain DTGVSQNPRHKITKRGQNVTFRCDPISEHNRLYWYRQTLGQGPEFLTYFQNEAQLEKSRLLSDRFSAERPKGSFSTLEIQRTEQGDSAMYLCASRSSPGTGDEQFFGPGTRLTVL.

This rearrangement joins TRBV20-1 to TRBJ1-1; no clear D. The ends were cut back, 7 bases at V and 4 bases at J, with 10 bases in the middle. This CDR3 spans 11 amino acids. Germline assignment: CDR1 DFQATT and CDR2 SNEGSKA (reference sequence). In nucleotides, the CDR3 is TGCAGTGAAGACGCCCCCACTGAAGCTTTCTTT. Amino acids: CSEDAPTEAFF.

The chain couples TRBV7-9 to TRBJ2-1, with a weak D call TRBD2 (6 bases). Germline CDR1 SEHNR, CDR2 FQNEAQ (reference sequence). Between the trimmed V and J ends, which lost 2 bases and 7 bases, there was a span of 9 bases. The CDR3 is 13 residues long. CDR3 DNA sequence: TGTGCCAGCAGCTTATTTGCGGGGAATGAGCAGTTCTTC. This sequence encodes CASSLFAGNEQFF.

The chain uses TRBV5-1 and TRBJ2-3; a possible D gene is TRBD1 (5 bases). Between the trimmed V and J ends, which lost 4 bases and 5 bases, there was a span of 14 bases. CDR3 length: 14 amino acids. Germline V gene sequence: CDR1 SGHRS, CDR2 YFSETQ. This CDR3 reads CASSDVRGGDTQYF. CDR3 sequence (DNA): TGCGCCAGCAGCGACGTTAGGGGCGGAGATACGCAGTATTTT.

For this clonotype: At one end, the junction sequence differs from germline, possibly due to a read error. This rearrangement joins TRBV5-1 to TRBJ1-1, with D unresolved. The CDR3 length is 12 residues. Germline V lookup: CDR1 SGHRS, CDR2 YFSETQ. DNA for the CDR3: TGTGCCAGCAGTTTTGGAGACACTGAAGCTTTCTTT. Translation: CASSFGDTEAFF.

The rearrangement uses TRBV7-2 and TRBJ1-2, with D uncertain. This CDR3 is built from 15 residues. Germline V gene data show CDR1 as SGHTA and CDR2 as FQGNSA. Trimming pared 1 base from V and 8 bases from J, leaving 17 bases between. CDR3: CASSLVTRPPNGYTF. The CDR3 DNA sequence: TGTGCCAGCAGCTTAGTAACACGGCCTCCGAACGGCTACACCTTC. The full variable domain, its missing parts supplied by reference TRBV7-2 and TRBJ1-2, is GAGVSQSPSNKVTEKGKDVELRCDPISGHTALYWYRQSLGQGLEFLIYFQGNSAPDKSGLPSDRFSAERTGGSVSTLTIQRTQQEDSAVYLCASSLVTRPPNGYTFGSGTRLTVV.

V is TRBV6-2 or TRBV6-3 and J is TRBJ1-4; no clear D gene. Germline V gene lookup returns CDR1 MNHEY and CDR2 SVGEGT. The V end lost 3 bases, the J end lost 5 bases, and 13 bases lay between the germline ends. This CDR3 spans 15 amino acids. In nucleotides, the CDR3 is TGTGCCAGCAGTTATGGAACAGTAAGAAATGAAAAACTGTTTTTT. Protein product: CASSYGTVRNEKLFF.

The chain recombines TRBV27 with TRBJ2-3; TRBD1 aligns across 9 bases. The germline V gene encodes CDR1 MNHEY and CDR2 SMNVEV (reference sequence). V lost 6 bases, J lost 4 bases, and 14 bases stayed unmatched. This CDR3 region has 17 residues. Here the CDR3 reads CASRSQGGTGYSDTQYF. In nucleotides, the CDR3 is TGTGCCAGCAGATCTCAGGGAGGGACAGGGTATTCAGATACGCAGTATTTT.

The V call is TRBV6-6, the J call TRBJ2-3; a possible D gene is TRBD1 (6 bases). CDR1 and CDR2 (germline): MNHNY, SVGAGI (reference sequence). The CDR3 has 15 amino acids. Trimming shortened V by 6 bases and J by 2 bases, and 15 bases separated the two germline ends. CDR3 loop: CASSPEDSYTDTQYF. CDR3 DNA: TGTGCCAGCAGCCCAGAGGACAGTTACACAGATACGCAGTATTTT.

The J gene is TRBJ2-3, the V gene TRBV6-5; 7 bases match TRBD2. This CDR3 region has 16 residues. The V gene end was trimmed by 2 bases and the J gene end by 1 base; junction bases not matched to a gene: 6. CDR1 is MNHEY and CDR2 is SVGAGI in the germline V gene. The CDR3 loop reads CASSYDPSGGTDTQYF. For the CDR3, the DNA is TGTGCCAGCAGTTACGACCCCAGCGGGGGCACAGATACGCAGTATTTT.

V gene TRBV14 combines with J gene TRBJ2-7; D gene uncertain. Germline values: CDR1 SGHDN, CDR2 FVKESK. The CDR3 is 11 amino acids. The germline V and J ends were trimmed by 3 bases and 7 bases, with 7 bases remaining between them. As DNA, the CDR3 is TGTGCCAGCAGCCAGTTACGGGAGCAGTACTTC. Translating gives CASSQLREQYF. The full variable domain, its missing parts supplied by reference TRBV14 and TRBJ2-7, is EAGVTQFPSHSVIEKGQTVTLRCDPISGHDNLYWYRRVMGKEIKFLLHFVKESKQDESGMPNNRFLAERTGGTYSTLKVQPAELEDSGVYFCASSQLREQYFGPGTRLTVT.

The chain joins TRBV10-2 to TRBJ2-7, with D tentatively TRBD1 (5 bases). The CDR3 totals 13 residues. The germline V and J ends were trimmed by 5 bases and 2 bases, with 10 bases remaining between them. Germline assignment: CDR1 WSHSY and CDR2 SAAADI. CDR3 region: CASSLGVPYEQYF. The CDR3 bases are TGCGCCAGCAGTCTAGGGGTGCCCTACGAGCAGTACTTC.

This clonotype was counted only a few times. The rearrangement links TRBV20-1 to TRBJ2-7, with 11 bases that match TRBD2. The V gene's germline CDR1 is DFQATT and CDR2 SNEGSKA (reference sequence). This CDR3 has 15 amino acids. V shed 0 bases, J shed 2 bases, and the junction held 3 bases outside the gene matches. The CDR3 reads CSARDLAGGTYEQYF. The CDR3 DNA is TGCAGTGCTAGAGATCTAGCGGGGGGCACCTACGAGCAGTACTTC.

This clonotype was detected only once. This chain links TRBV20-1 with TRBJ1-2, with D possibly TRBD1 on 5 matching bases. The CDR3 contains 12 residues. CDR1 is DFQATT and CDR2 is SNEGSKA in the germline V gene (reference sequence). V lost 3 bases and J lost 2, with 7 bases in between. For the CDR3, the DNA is TGCAGTGCTAGGGGGCTGAACTATGGCTACACCTTC. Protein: CSARGLNYGYTF.